The T cell receptor (beta chain) described here comes from a study of shared clonotypes between healthy human individuals (dated by TCRdb to about 2020). Notes on the research overall: The cohort comprised two women and a few men aged 18 to 49 years. Libraries were prepared and TCR repertoires were sequenced by different laboratories using diverse techniques, in order to increase sequencing depth and limit assay-specific biases. The study deeply sequenced blood TCR repertoires of several healthy adults to estimate repertoire size and the extent of clonotype sharing between individuals. For each donor, three plates each were used for CD4 naive and CD4 memory, two plates were used for CD8 naive, and one plate was used for CD8 memory. Per donor, leukapheresis produced somewhere between about 0.94 and 9.5 billion PBMCs.

Overall results and qualifications from the work: Roughly 5.2% of naive CD4, 3.5% of naive CD8, about 2.4% of memory CD4, and 0.4% of memory CD8 clonotypes were shared across four donors. Naive subsets generally had larger estimated clonotype richness than memory subsets did. The small number of donors limited the genetic and exposure-history diversity represented. Only blood was sampled, and tissue TCR repertoires likely differ from those in blood. Incomplete sequencing was indicated by rarefaction of sorted-subset datasets, despite the large sequencing depth. Clonotypes shared by all four sorted-subset donors showed higher generation probabilities than non-shared clonotypes. Pairwise subsampling led to the expectation that sequencing depth would affect the degree of clonotype sharing among donors.

This clone appeared once. This clone's antigen is unknown. It has no much larger one-base neighbor in the sample; base qualities were not kept. Other DNA sequences within the sample encode an identical CDR3. For CDR1 and CDR2, the germline V gene lists SGHAT and FQNNGV. Trimming leaves V shorter by 3 bases and J shorter by 8 bases, with the junction holding 0 bases beyond the gene matches. Inclusive of the bounding cysteine and phenylalanine, the CDR3 is 12 residues long. Here the CDR3 DNA is all that survives: 36 bases in frame from base 1. CD8 naive samples were CD45RO-negative cells positively selected for CCR7, giving a CD45RA+CCR7+ population that excluded TemRA cells. The donors were healthy, HIV-negative adults who had no recently reported acute infections or vaccinations. Every donor was a Caucasian adult residing in Nashville, Tennessee, USA. Blood was collected by leukapheresis, and PBMCs were isolated by Ficoll-Histopaque density gradient centrifugation and then cryopreserved in liquid nitrogen vapor phase. Analytical flow cytometry was used to check the purity and quantity of every magnetically sorted T cell population. Each sorted fraction had its genomic DNA isolated and then quantified by UV absorbance on a Nanodrop 2000c.

Using the deep immunoSEQ assay, TCR CDR3 regions were amplified from genomic DNA by multiplex PCR. Extracted genomic DNA from each cell subset was spread evenly across all wells of several immunoSEQ 96-well plates, with each plate serving as a replicate. For sorted subsets, about 220 ng of genomic DNA, equivalent to around 31,000 T cell genomes, went into each replicate PCR. Purified libraries were measured with a Qubit 3.0 fluorometer, size-checked on a Bioanalyzer 2100, and measured again with the KAPA Library Quantification kit. Every immunoSEQ 96-well plate was sequenced on a dedicated single-read 150-cycle Illumina NextSeq 550 flow cell. On the study's bioinformatics: Because only junctional sequences without quality scores were contained in the immunoSEQ output, filtering matching that applied to full-length reads could not be performed. Sequences were annotated with PyIR, a Python wrapper for IgBLAST v1.9, using IMGT germline references to assign V/J genes and CDR3. Any read was removed if the V/J assignment was weak (E-value above 1e-6), the CDR3 was missing, or the read contained stop codons, out-of-frame junctions, or ambiguous translated residues. A V3J clonotype was defined by an identical inferred V gene, J gene, and CDR3 amino acid sequence. Percentage overlap between repertoires was computed as shared unique clonotypes divided by the size of the smaller repertoire. RTK rarefaction, the Chao1 estimator, and Recon v2.1 estimates of unobserved clonotypes were used to assess repertoire richness. OLGA was used to compute generation probabilities for all TCRbeta clonotypes that the gDNA method yielded from a few donors. TCRdb obtained this table from immuneACCESS and retained in-frame rearrangements with V and J assigned. These tables miss some clones; where compared with another copy, unresolved V genes account for less than half of the shortfall, and the remainder is unexplained. V and J calls and clone size are given by that table; D and trimming were obtained from the DNA. Counted in this sample were some 2.1 million clones; about 95% of them appeared once. Of the sample, roughly 1% falls within the top ten clones.

Sequencing was performed on naive CD8+ T cells sorted from blood. The cell subset or site label of this sample denotes: CD45RA+CCR7+. The TCR was taken from a man younger than 35 in good health. The chain links TRBV11-2 with TRBJ2-2, with 7 bases in between that match TRBD1. The DNA is TGTGCCAGCAGCTTGGACAGGGGGGAGCTGTTTTTT. The resulting protein is CASSLDRGELFF.